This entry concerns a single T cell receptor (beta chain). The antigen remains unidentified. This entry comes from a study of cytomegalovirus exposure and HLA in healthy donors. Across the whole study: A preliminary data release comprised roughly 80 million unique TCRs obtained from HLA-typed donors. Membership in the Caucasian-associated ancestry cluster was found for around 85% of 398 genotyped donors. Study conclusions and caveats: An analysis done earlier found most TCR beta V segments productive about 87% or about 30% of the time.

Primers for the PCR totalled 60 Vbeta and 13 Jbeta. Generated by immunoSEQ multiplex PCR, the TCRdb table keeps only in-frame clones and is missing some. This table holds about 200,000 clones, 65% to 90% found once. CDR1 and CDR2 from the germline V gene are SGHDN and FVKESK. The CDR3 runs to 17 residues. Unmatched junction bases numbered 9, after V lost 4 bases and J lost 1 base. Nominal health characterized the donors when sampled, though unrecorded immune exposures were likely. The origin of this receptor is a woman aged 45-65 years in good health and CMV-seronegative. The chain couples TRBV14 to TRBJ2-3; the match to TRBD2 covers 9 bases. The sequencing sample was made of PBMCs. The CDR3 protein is CASSPILLAGGTDTQYF. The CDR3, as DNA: TGTGCCAGCAGCCCAATTTTACTAGCGGGTGGCACAGATACGCAGTATTTT.